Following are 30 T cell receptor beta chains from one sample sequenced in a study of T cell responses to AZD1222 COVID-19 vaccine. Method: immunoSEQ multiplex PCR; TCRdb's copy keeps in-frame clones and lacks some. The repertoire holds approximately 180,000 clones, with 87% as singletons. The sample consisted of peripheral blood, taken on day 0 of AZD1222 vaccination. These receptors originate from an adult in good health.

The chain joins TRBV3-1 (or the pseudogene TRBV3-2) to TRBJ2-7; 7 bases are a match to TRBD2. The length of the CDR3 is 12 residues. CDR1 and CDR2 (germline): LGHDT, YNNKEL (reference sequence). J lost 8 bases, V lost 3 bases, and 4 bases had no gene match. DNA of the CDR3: TGTGCCAGCAGCCAGGGGGGGACTCAGCAGTACTTC. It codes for CASSQGGTQQYF.

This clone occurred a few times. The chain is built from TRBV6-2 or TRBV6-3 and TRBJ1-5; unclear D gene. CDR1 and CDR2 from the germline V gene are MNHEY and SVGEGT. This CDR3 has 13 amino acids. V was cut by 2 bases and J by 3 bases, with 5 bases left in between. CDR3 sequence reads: CASSYGFNQPQHF. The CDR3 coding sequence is TGTGCCAGCAGTTACGGGTTCAATCAGCCCCAGCATTTT.

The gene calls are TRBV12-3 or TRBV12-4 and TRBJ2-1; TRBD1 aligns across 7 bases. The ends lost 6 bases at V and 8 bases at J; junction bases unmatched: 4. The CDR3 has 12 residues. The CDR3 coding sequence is TGTGCCAGCAGATCACAGGGGCATGAGCAGTTCTTC. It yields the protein CASRSQGHEQFF.

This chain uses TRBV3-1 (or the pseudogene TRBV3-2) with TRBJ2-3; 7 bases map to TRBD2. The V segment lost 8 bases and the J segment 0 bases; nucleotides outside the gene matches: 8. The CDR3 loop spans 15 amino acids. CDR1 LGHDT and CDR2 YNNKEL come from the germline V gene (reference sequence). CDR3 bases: TGTGCCAGCCGACAGACTAGCTTCAGCACAGATACGCAGTATTTT. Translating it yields CASRQTSFSTDTQYF.

The CDR3 loop is CASSVYDEGVQPQHF. The DNA of the CDR3 is TGTGCCAGCAGCGTCTACGATGAGGGCGTTCAGCCCCAGCATTTT. V usage is TRBV9 and J usage is TRBJ1-5, with no clear D. Trimming removed 2 bases at V and 6 bases at J, with 15 bases between. Germline loops: CDR1 SGDLS, CDR2 YYNGEE. This CDR3 spans 15 amino acids.

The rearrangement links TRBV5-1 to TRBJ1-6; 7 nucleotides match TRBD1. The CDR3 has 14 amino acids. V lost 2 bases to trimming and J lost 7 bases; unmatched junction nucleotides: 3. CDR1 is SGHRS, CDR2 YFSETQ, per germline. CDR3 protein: CASSFRQGNSPLHF. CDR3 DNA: TGCGCCAGCAGCTTCCGACAGGGCAATTCACCCCTCCACTTT.

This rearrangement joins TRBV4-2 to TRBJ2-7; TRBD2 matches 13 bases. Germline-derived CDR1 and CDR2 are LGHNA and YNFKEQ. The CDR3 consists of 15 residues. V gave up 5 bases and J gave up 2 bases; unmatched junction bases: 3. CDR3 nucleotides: TGTGCCAGCAGCTTCGGACTAGCGGGAGCCTACGAGCAGTACTTC. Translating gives CASSFGLAGAYEQYF.

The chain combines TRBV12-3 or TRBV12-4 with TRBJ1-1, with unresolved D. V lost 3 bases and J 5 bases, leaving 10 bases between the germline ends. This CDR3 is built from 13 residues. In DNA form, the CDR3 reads TGTGCCAGCAGTTTCAACGGAGGGACTGAAGCTTTCTTT. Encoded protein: CASSFNGGTEAFF.

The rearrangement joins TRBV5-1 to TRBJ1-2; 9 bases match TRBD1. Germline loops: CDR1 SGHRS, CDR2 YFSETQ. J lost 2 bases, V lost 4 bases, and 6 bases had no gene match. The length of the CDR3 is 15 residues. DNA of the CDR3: TGCGCCAGCAGCCCCGTGGGGACAGGGAACTATGGCTACACCTTC. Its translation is CASSPVGTGNYGYTF.

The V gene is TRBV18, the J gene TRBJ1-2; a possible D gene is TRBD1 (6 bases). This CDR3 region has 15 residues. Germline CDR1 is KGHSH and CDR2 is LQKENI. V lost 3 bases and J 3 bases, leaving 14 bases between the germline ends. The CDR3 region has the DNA TGTGCCAGCTCACCCGCGTTACAGGGTGACTATGGCTACACCTTC. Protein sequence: CASSPALQGDYGYTF.

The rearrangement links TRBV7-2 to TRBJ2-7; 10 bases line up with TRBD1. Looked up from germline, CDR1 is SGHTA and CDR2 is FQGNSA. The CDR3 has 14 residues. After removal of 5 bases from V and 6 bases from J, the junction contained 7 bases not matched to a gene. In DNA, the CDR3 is TGTGCCAGCAGCAAGACCGGGACAGGGGTCGAGCAGTACTTC. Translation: CASSKTGTGVEQYF.

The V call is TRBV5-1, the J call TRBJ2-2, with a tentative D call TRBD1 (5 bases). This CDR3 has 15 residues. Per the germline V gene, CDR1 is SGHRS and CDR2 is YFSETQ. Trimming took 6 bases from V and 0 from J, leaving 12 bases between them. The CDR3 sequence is CASMPGFANTGELFF. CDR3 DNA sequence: TGCGCCAGCATGCCAGGGTTTGCGAACACCGGGGAGCTGTTTTTT.

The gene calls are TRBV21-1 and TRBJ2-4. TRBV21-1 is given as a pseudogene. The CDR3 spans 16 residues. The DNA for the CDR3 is TGTGCCAGCAGCAAATTTCTTCGGCTAGCCAAAAACATTCAGTACTTC. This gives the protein CASSKFLRLAKNIQYF.

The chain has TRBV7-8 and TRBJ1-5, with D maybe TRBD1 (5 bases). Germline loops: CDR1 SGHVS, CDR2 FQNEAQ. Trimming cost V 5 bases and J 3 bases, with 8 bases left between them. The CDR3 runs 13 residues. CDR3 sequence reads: CASSRQFNQPQHF. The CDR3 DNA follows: TGTGCCAGCAGCCGACAGTTCAATCAGCCCCAGCATTTT. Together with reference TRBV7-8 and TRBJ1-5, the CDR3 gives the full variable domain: GAGVSQSPRYKVAKRGQDVALRCDPISGHVSLFWYQQALGQGPEFLTYFQNEAQLDKSGLPSDRFFAERPEGSVSTLKIQRTQQEDSAVYLCASSRQFNQPQHFGDGTRLSIL.

CDR3 DNA: TGTGCCAGCAGTGATGGTCAGGGGGCAATCTACGAGCAGTACTTC. Translating gives CASSDGQGAIYEQYF. V and J are TRBV6-1 and TRBJ2-7; 8 bases are shared with TRBD1. Germline CDR1 MNHNS, CDR2 SASEGT. V trimming: 3 bases; J trimming: 3 bases; junction bases outside the gene matches: 7. The CDR3 spans 15 residues.

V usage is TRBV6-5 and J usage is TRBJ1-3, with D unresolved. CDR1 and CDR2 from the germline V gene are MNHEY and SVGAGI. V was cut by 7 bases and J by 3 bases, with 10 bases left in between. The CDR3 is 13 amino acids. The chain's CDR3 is CASTIGNGNTIYF. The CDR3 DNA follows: TGTGCCAGCACAATCGGGAATGGAAACACCATATATTTT.

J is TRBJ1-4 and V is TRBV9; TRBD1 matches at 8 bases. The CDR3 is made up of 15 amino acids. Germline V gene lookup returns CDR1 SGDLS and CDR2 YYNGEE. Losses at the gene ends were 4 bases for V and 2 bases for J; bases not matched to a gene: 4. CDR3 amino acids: CASSPRQGTNEKLFF. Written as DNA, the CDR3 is TGTGCCAGCAGCCCCCGACAGGGGACTAATGAAAAACTGTTTTTT.

Here the CDR3 DNA reads TGTGCCAGCAGTCGCCAGGTTGGAAGCGGGAGTAAGACCGGGGAGCTGTTTTTT. Residues: CASSRQVGSGSKTGELFF. The chain employs TRBV6-6 and TRBJ2-2; 8 bases are shared with TRBD2. The CDR3 length is 18 residues. Germline trimming cut 5 bases from V and 5 bases from J; bases unmatched to any gene: 16. Looked up from germline, CDR1 is MNHNY and CDR2 is SVGAGI (reference sequence).

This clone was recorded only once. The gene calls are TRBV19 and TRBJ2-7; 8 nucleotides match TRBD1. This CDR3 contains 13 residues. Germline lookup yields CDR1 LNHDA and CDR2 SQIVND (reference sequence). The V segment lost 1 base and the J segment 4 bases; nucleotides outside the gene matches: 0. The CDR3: CASSIGQGYEQYF. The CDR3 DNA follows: TGTGCCAGTAGTATAGGACAGGGGTACGAGCAGTACTTC. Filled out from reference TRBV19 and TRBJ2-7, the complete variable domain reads DGGITQSPKYLFRKEGQNVTLSCEQNLNHDAMYWYRQDPGQGLRLIYYSQIVNDFQKGDIAEGYSVSREKKESFPLTVTSAQKNPTAFYLCASSIGQGYEQYFGPGTRLTVT.

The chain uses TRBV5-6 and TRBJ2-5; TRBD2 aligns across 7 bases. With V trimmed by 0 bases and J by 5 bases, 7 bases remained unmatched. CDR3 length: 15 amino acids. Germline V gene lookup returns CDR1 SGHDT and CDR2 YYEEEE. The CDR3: CASSLALAGVETQYF. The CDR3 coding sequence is TGTGCCAGCAGCTTGGCTCTGGCGGGAGTGGAGACCCAGTACTTC.

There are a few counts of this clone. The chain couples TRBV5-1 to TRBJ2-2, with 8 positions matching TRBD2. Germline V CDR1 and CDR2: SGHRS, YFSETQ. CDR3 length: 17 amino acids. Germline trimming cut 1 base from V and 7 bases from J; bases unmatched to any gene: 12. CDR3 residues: CASSLISSGSIHGELFF. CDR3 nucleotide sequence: TGCGCCAGCAGCTTGATCTCGAGCGGGAGTATCCACGGGGAGCTGTTTTTT.

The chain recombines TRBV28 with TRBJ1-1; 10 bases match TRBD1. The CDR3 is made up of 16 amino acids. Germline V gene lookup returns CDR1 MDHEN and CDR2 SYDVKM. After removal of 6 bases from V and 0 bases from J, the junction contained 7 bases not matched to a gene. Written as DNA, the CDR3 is TGTGCCAGCAGCCAGGACAGGGGGGACATGAACACTGAAGCTTTCTTT. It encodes CASSQDRGDMNTEAFF.

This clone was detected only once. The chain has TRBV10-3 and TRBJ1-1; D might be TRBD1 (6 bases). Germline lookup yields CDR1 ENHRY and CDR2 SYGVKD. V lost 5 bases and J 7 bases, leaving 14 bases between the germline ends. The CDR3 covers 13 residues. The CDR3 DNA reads TGTGCCATCAGTCGACCGGACAGCCTTGAAGCTTTCTTT. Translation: CAISRPDSLEAFF.

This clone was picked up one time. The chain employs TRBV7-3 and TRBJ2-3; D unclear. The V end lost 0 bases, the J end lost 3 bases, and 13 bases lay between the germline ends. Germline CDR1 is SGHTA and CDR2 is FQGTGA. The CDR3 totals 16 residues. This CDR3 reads CASSLTVLGGTDTQYF. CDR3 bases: TGTGCCAGCAGCTTAACTGTCTTAGGTGGGACAGATACGCAGTATTTT.

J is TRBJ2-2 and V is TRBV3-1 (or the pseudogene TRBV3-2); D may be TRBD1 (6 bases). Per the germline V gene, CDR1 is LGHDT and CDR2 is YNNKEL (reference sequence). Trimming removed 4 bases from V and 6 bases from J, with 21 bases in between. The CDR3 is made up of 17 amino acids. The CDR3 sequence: CASSLPGAGVDAGELFF. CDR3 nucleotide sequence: TGTGCCAGCAGCCTCCCAGGGGCAGGGGTTGACGCCGGGGAGCTGTTTTTT.

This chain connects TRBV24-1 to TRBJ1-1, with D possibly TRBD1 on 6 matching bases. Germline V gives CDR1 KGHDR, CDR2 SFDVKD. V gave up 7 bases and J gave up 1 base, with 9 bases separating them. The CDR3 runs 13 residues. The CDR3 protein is CATRDSQNTEAFF. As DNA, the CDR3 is TGTGCCACCAGGGACAGCCAGAACACTGAAGCTTTCTTT.

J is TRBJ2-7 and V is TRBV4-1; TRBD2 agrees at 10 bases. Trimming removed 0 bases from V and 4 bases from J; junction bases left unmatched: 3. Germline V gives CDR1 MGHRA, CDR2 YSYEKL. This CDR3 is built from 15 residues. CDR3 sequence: CASSQESSGSYEQYF. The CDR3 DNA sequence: TGCGCCAGCAGCCAAGAGTCTAGCGGGAGTTACGAGCAGTACTTC.

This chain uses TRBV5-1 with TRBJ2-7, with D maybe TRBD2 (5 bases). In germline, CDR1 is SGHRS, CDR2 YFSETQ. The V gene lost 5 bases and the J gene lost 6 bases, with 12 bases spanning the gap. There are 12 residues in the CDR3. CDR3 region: CASREEWSEQYF. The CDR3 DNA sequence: TGCGCCAGCAGGGAGGAATGGAGCGAGCAGTACTTC.

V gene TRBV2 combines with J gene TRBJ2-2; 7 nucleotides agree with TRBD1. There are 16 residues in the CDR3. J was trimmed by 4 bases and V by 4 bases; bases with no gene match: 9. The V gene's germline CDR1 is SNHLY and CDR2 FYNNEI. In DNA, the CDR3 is TGTGCCAGCAGTGCTAGTGCTACAGGGGCCACCGGGGAGCTGTTTTTT. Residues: CASSASATGATGELFF.

The CDR3 bases are TGCAGTGCGACCAGGGTTGAGCAGTTCTTC. Protein sequence: CSATRVEQFF. The chain recombines TRBV20-1 with TRBJ2-1; TRBD1 might be the D (5 bases). Germline V gene data show CDR1 as DFQATT and CDR2 as SNEGSKA (reference sequence). CDR3 length: 10 amino acids. Trimming cost V 6 bases and J 9 bases, with 9 bases left between them.